One sample yielded the 9 T cell receptor beta chains listed below, sequenced in a study of shared clonotypes between healthy human individuals. Selected positively for CCR7 and CD45RO-negative, naive CD8 cells excluded terminally differentiated effector memory CD45RA+ cells. TCRdb's copy holds only in-frame clones and misses some; the assay was immunoSEQ multiplex PCR. The sample yields hundreds of thousands of clones, roughly 98% seen once. Sequencing used naive CD8+ T cells sorted from blood. All receptors come from a man younger than 45 in good health.

The chain combines TRBV13 with TRBJ2-7; the D gene is possibly TRBD2 (5 bases). V lost 1 base to trimming and J lost 1 base, with 11 bases between them. The CDR3 covers 15 residues. Germline CDR1 PRHDT, CDR2 FYEKMQ (reference sequence). CDR3 bases: TGTGCCAGCAGCTTAGCGGGATCCGGTTCCTACGAGCAGTACTTC. Amino acids: CASSLAGSGSYEQYF.

This chain connects TRBV7-9 to TRBJ1-2; D unresolved. From germline, CDR1 is SEHNR and CDR2 FQNEAQ (reference sequence). V lost 6 bases to trimming and J lost 4 bases, with 12 bases between them. The CDR3 extends over 13 amino acids. The CDR3 nucleotides read TGTGCCAGCAGTTCACCCGCGCTCTATGGCTACACCTTC. Translating it yields CASSSPALYGYTF.

The CDR3 protein is CSVGYNEQFF. As DNA, the CDR3 is TGCAGCGTTGGGTACAATGAGCAGTTCTTC. This chain uses TRBV29-1 with TRBJ2-1; D not resolved. Trimming stripped 4 bases from V and 4 bases from J, with 2 bases between. This CDR3 is 10 amino acids long. Germline CDR1 and CDR2: SQVTM and ANQGSEA.

V and J are TRBV13 and TRBJ2-1; D is unresolved. Trimming shortened V by 5 bases and J by 4 bases, and 6 bases separated the two germline ends. This CDR3 region has 12 residues. Germline CDR1 PRHDT, CDR2 FYEKMQ (reference sequence). The CDR3 loop is CASSQTYNEQFF. The CDR3 nucleotides read TGTGCCAGCAGCCAAACGTACAATGAGCAGTTCTTC. Full variable domain (missing parts from reference TRBV13 and TRBJ2-1): AAGVIQSPRHLIKEKRETATLKCYPIPRHDTVYWYQQGPGQDPQFLISFYEKMQSDKGSIPDRFSAQQFSDYHSELNMSSLELGDSALYFCASSQTYNEQFFGPGTRLTVL.

The CDR3 loop is CASSIRDSLSYNEQFF. The DNA for the CDR3 is TGTGCCAGCAGCATAAGGGACTCCCTTTCCTACAATGAGCAGTTCTTC. This chain links TRBV9 with TRBJ2-1; TRBD2 is a possible D gene (6 bases). The germline gives CDR1 SGDLS, CDR2 YYNGEE. The CDR3 has 16 amino acids. The ends were cut back, 4 bases at V and 1 base at J, with 15 bases in the middle.

V and J are TRBV28 and TRBJ2-2; 9 positions agree with TRBD1. Germline-derived CDR1 and CDR2 are MDHEN and SYDVKM. CDR3 size: 16 residues. The ends lost 4 bases at V and 1 base at J; junction bases unmatched: 4. The CDR3 spells CASSWDREMNTGELFF. DNA of the CDR3: TGTGCCAGCAGTTGGGACAGGGAGATGAACACCGGGGAGCTGTTTTTT.

V and J are TRBV7-6 and TRBJ2-7, with TRBD2 matching over 9 bases. Trimming cost V 2 bases and J 5 bases; bases outside gene matches: 7. The CDR3 runs 15 residues. The germline V gene encodes CDR1 SGHVS and CDR2 FNYEAQ. The CDR3 sequence is CASSLTAGGPNEQYF. In DNA form, the CDR3 reads TGTGCCAGCAGCTTAACGGCGGGAGGGCCCAACGAGCAGTACTTC.

As concerns this clone: A read error may produce the germline difference seen at one junction end. CDR3 in amino acids: CASTPGTRNRGTQYF. CDR3 sequence (DNA): TGTGCCAGCACACCAGGGACTAGAAATCGCGGGACCCAGTACTTC. J is TRBJ2-5 and V is TRBV18; TRBD2 agrees at 8 bases. The CDR3 totals 15 residues. CDR1 KGHSH and CDR2 LQKENI come from the germline V gene.

CDR3 amino acids: CASSPERRGAGELFF. The CDR3 DNA is TGTGCCAGCAGCCCAGAGCGGAGGGGCGCCGGGGAGCTGTTTTTT. The chain has TRBV7-2 and TRBJ2-2, with TRBD2 as a possible D gene (6 bases). Between the trimmed V and J ends, which lost 5 bases and 6 bases, there was a span of 16 bases. The CDR3 runs to 15 residues. CDR1 SGHTA and CDR2 FQGNSA come from the germline V gene.